These 18 T cell receptor beta chains share one sample of origin, sequenced in a study of PD-L1 blockade in urothelial cancer. The time point: pretreatment peripheral blood. Sequenced by immunoSEQ multiplex PCR; TCRdb stores in-frame clones only, minus some. This sample has 32,000 or so clones, with approximately 80% found just once. The sequencing used PBMCs, collected around atezolizumab (anti-PD-L1) treatment. These receptors were collected from a man aged 60 to 75 with urothelial cancer.

In its sample, this clone was seen a few times. DNA for the CDR3: TGTGCCAGCAGCTTACTAGCGGGAGGAGAGACCCAGTACTTC. Encoded protein: CASSLLAGGETQYF. The chain carries TRBV11-2 and TRBJ2-5; 11 bases agree with TRBD2. The germline gives CDR1 SGHAT, CDR2 FQNNGV. This CDR3 region has 14 residues. V lost 2 bases to trimming and J lost 4 bases; unmatched junction nucleotides: 0. Drawing the rest from reference TRBV11-2 and TRBJ2-5, the complete variable domain is EAGVAQSPRYKIIEKRQSVAFWCNPISGHATLYWYQQILGQGPKLLIQFQNNGVVDDSQLPKDRFSAERLKGVDSTLKIQPAKLEDSAVYLCASSLLAGGETQYFGPGTRLLVL.

This chain links TRBV4-3 with TRBJ1-4; D is perhaps TRBD1 (5 bases). CDR1 is LGHNA, CDR2 YSLEER, per germline. V gave up 0 bases and J gave up 8 bases, with 10 bases separating them. CDR3 size: 14 residues. This CDR3 reads CASSQDVGAEKLFF. CDR3 nucleotide sequence: TGCGCCAGCAGCCAAGATGTTGGGGCAGAAAAACTGTTTTTT.

The table lists this clone with a count of one. The chain links TRBV29-1 to TRBJ2-1, with 8 bases that match TRBD2. Germline CDR1 is SQVTM and CDR2 is ANQGSEA. The CDR3 is 12 residues long. V lost 7 bases to trimming and J lost 12 bases; unmatched junction nucleotides: 11. The CDR3 bases are TGCAGCGCCCGGGCGGGAGGTAAGGGGCAGTTCTTC. Translation gives CSARAGGKGQFF.

This chain links TRBV2 with TRBJ2-1; 7 bases match TRBD2. Germline assignment: CDR1 SNHLY and CDR2 FYNNEI. The V segment lost 1 base and the J segment 7 bases; nucleotides outside the gene matches: 7. This CDR3 has 15 residues. CDR3 DNA sequence: TGTGCCAGCAGTGAAGGGACTAGGGTGAAGAATGAGCAGTTCTTC. This sequence encodes CASSEGTRVKNEQFF. The entire variable domain, with the rest obtained from reference TRBV2 and TRBJ2-1, is as follows: EPEVTQTPSHQVTQMGQEVILRCVPISNHLYFYWYRQILGQKVEFLVSFYNNEISEKSEIFDDQFSVERPDGSNFTLKIRSTKLEDSAMYFCASSEGTRVKNEQFFGPGTRLTVL.

The rearrangement uses TRBV30 and TRBJ1-4; tentative D call: TRBD1 (5 bases). Looked up from germline, CDR1 is GTSNPN and CDR2 is SVGIG (reference sequence). V shed 8 bases and J shed 8 bases, with 15 bases lying between them. There are 12 residues in the CDR3. The CDR3 coding sequence is TGTGCCGGGGGGGGGAATGGCGAAAAACTGTTTTTT. Its protein product is CAGGGNGEKLFF.

This rearrangement joins TRBV23-1 to TRBJ2-2; 9 bases are a match to TRBD1. TRBV23-1 is given ORF status, its function remaining uncertain. The CDR3 is 15 amino acids. The V and J ends lost 6 bases and 6 bases, in that order; junction bases with no gene match: 8. The CDR3 nucleotides are TGCGCCAGCAGGACCCGGGACAGGGTATCCGGGGAGCTGTTTTTT. This sequence encodes CASRTRDRVSGELFF.

The rearrangement links TRBV6-6 to TRBJ2-3; D unresolved. V lost 5 bases and J lost 0, with 3 bases in between. This CDR3 has 12 residues. Germline lookup yields CDR1 MNHNY and CDR2 SVGAGI (reference sequence). CDR3 loop: CASSPSTDTQYF. The CDR3 nucleotides are TGTGCCAGCAGTCCAAGCACAGATACGCAGTATTTT.

This clone was recorded once. DNA for the CDR3: TGCGCCAGCAGCCCGGGGAGTTTTTACAATGAGCAGTTCTTC. This translates into CASSPGSFYNEQFF. The chain has TRBV5-1 and TRBJ2-1; TRBD2 is a possible D gene (5 bases). Trimming removed 4 bases at V and 4 bases at J, with 12 bases between. Germline V gene sequence: CDR1 SGHRS, CDR2 YFSETQ. The CDR3 length is 14 residues.

This clone was detected only a few times. The chain links TRBV28 to TRBJ2-2; 8 positions agree with TRBD1. Germline CDR1 and CDR2: MDHEN and SYDVKM. There are 16 residues in the CDR3. The V gene end was trimmed by 6 bases and the J gene end by 0 bases; junction bases not matched to a gene: 6. Written as DNA, the CDR3 is TGTGCCAGCAGGGACAGGGTCTATTCGAACACCGGGGAGCTGTTTTTT. It specifies CASRDRVYSNTGELFF.

The gene calls are TRBV6-5 and TRBJ1-1; 9 nucleotides align to TRBD1. Germline CDR1 reads MNHEY; CDR2 reads SVGAGI. This CDR3 contains 15 residues. V was clipped by 6 bases and J by 0 bases; unmatched bases: 5. The CDR3 sequence is CASRDRGAVNTEAFF. In DNA, the CDR3 is TGTGCCAGCAGAGACAGGGGGGCGGTGAACACTGAAGCTTTCTTT.

CDR3 coding DNA: TGCGCCAGCAGCTTGGAAGGTTGGGGCAACACTGAAGCTTTCTTT. Amino acids: CASSLEGWGNTEAFF. V usage is TRBV5-1 and J usage is TRBJ1-1, with D perhaps matching TRBD1 (5 bases). This CDR3 spans 15 amino acids. CDR1 and CDR2 (germline): SGHRS, YFSETQ. Trimming shortened V by 0 bases and J by 2 bases, and 11 bases separated the two germline ends.

The chain is built from TRBV7-9 and TRBJ2-2; the match to TRBD2 covers 12 bases. V dropped 4 bases and J dropped 6; count of bases not matched to a gene: 9. This CDR3 comprises 17 residues. Germline values: CDR1 SEHNR, CDR2 FQNEAQ (reference sequence). The CDR3 spells CASSSLTSGSKAGELFF. The CDR3 coding sequence is TGTGCCAGCAGCTCCTTGACTAGCGGGAGTAAAGCCGGGGAGCTGTTTTTT.

The chain recombines TRBV9 with TRBJ1-2, with 9 positions matching TRBD1. Germline CDR1 SGDLS, CDR2 YYNGEE. Trimming removed 4 bases from V and 3 bases from J; junction bases left unmatched: 4. CDR3 size: 14 residues. The CDR3 reads CASSSWTGDYGYTF. CDR3 nucleotide sequence: TGTGCCAGCAGCTCATGGACAGGGGACTATGGCTACACCTTC.

This CDR3 reads CASSISGRASYEQYF. The CDR3 nucleotides are TGTGCCAGCAGCATTAGCGGGAGGGCCTCCTACGAGCAGTACTTC. J is TRBJ2-7 and V is TRBV5-4; 11 bases map to TRBD2. There are 15 residues in the CDR3. Germline loops: CDR1 SGHNT, CDR2 YYREEE (reference sequence). The ends lost 4 bases at V and 0 bases at J; junction bases unmatched: 3.

The CDR3 DNA reads TGTGCCAGCAGCCAGGGTACAAGGGAGACTGAAGCTTTCTTT. Translating it yields CASSQGTRETEAFF. The chain combines TRBV14 with TRBJ1-1; D unclear. V was trimmed by 3 bases and J by 5 bases, leaving 13 bases between them. The CDR3 contains 14 residues. CDR1 is SGHDN, CDR2 FVKESK, per germline.

The chain uses TRBV7-2 and TRBJ2-7, with D unclear. Germline lookup yields CDR1 SGHTA and CDR2 FQGNSA. This CDR3 spans 16 amino acids. The ends were cut back, 1 base at V and 2 bases at J, with 15 bases in the middle. CDR3 sequence reads: CASSLGNSRLTYEQYF. The CDR3 DNA sequence: TGTGCCAGCAGCTTAGGCAACTCAAGACTCACCTACGAGCAGTACTTC.

The V gene is TRBV28, the J gene TRBJ2-4; 8 bases map to TRBD1. After removal of 6 bases from V and 9 bases from J, the junction contained 13 bases not matched to a gene. Germline values: CDR1 MDHEN, CDR2 SYDVKM. The CDR3 sequence is 15 residues long. DNA of the CDR3: TGTGCCAGCAGCCCCAGGTCGGCAGGGGGCAGCATTCAGTACTTC. It yields the protein CASSPRSAGGSIQYF.

In DNA, the CDR3 is TGTGCCAGCAGCAAAGCGTGGCAGTGTGAAGCTTTCTTT. Translation: CASSKAWQCEAFF. The chain is built from TRBV21-1 and TRBJ1-1; the table's D call, TRBD1, has no DNA check behind it. TRBV21-1 is a pseudogene locus. The CDR3 runs 13 residues.